This is a list of T cell receptor beta chains from one sample in a study of T cell repertoires in cytomegalovirus infection. TCRdb independently ran MiXCR on the reads; one entry per CDR3 protein. The data hold about 230,000 distinct CDR3 sequences, with under 25% observed a single time. The sequenced sample consisted of CD8+ T cells from PBMCs. The origin of the receptors is a human donor in good health (CMV status not recorded). Some clones in this sample may be carry-over from other donors' samples. Each CDR3 is given with its conserved first and last residue. A D gene is named only where the DNA matches it firmly. Clone size is not always given. Where it is, it says once, few, many or a class for expanded clones.

>TRBV11-2|TRBJ1-1|TRBD1|many
TGTGCCAGCTCCAGGGGGGCGATGAACACTGAAGCTTTCTTT
CASSRGAMNTEAFF
>TRBV6-5|TRBJ2-1|-|-
TGTGACAGCAGCCCCCGGGGCAAATACAATGAGCAGTTCTTC
CDSSPRGKYNEQFF
>TRBV20-1|TRBJ1-2|-|few
TGCAGTGCTAGAGACCCCCGGACAGCTGATAACTATGGCTACACCTTC
CSARDPRTADNYGYTF
>TRBV7-9|TRBJ1-1|TRBD1|few
TGTGCCAGCAGCACATGGACAGGGGGCTCTGAAGCTTTCTTT
CASSTWTGGSEAFF
>TRBV6-2/TRBV6-3|TRBJ2-3|-|-
TGTGCCAGCAGTCCTGCCTCGACTAGAATAGCCGATACGCAGTATTTT
CASSPASTRIADTQYF
>TRBV29-1|TRBJ2-3|TRBD2|many
TGCAGCGTTGACCCGCTTGCGGGGGGGCCGACAGATACGCAGTATTTT
CSVDPLAGGPTDTQYF
>TRBV28|TRBJ2-1|TRBD1|-
TGTGCCACCACGGAGCAGGGGGATCTTTCCTATTACAATGAGCAGTTCTTC
CATTEQGDLSYYNEQFF
>TRBV7-2|TRBJ2-7|TRBD2|many
TGTGCCAGCAGCCCCCTCCAGCCGGGGGGGCTCGCTTTTCAGTACGAGCAGTACTTC
CASSPLQPGGLAFQYEQYF
>TRBV7-9|TRBJ2-1|-|many
TGTGCCAGCGATAGCAGCGTTGACTCCTACAATGAGCAGTTCTTC
CASDSSVDSYNEQFF
>TRBV28|TRBJ2-1|-|few
TGTGCCAGCAGTTTACGGTCCTACAATGAGCAGTTCTTC
CASSLRSYNEQFF
>TRBV25-1|TRBJ2-7|-|-
TGTGCCAGCAGTGAATTTCTTGGTTACGAGCAGTACTTC
CASSEFLGYEQYF
>TRBV7-6|TRBJ1-5|TRBD1|many
TGTGCCAGCAGCTTACGAGGACAGGATAGCAATCAGCCCCAGCATTTT
CASSLRGQDSNQPQHF
>TRBV7-8|TRBJ2-1|-|few
TGTGCCAGCAGCCCAGTAGGTGGGACGAGCTCCTACAATGAGCAGTTCTTC
CASSPVGGTSSYNEQFF
>TRBV7-2|TRBJ2-5|TRBD2|few
TGTGCCAGCAGCGGGTGGACTAGCGGGGGTGGGGAGACCCAGTACTTC
CASSGWTSGGGETQYF
>TRBV7-9|TRBJ2-5|-|many
TGTGCCAGCAGCTTACAGGGATTCCAAGAGACCCAGTACTTC
CASSLQGFQETQYF
>TRBV14|TRBJ1-1|-|few
TGTGCCAGCAGCTTAAATCCGAACACTGAAGCTTTCTTT
CASSLNPNTEAFF
>TRBV7-8|TRBJ2-2|-|-
TGTGTCAGCAGCTTAGGTCCAAACACCGGGGAGCTGTTTTTT
CVSSLGPNTGELFF
>TRBV7-2|TRBJ2-3|TRBD2|-
TGTGCCAGCAGCTCGGAGACTAGCGTACGGGATACGCATTATTTT
CASSSETSVRDTHYF
>TRBV9|TRBJ2-1|TRBD2|few
TGTGCCAGCGGCGGAGGGACTAACAACAATGAGCAGTTCTTC
CASGGGTNNNEQFF
>TRBV20-1|TRBJ2-3|TRBD2|once
TGCAGTGCTACCGATCTAGCGGGGTTCACAGATACGCAGTATTTT
CSATDLAGFTDTQYF
>TRBV7-8|TRBJ1-1|-|many
TGTGCCAGCAGCTTAGACCTTATAGGACGGAGGAACACTGAAGCTTTCTTT
CASSLDLIGRRNTEAFF
>TRBV9|TRBJ2-1|TRBD2|-
TGTGCCAGCAGCGTAGGTGCTAGCGGGGGGGCTGAGCAGTTCTTC
CASSVGASGGAEQFF
>TRBV7-9|TRBJ1-1|TRBD1|many
TGTGCCAGCAGCTTCGCCCGAGACAGGGGAGTGAACACTGAAGCTTTCTTT
CASSFARDRGVNTEAFF
>TRBV5-6|TRBJ1-5|-|-
TGTGCCAGCAGCCTACAATTTAGCAATCAGCCCCAGCATTTT
CASSLQFSNQPQHF
>TRBV6-5|TRBJ1-5|-|many
TGTGCCAGCAGTTCTAGTTCGACCGGAATATATCCCCAGCATTTT
CASSSSSTGIYPQHF
>TRBV6-6|TRBJ2-2|-|many
TGTGCCAGCAGTTACTCGAGAGGCATAACCGGGGAGCTGTTTTTT
CASSYSRGITGELFF
>TRBV30|TRBJ2-7|TRBD1|-
TGTGCCTGGAGTCCATGGACAGGGAACTACGAGCAGTACTTC
CAWSPWTGNYEQYF
>TRBV6-2/TRBV6-3|TRBJ1-5|-|many
TGTGCCAGCACCCTTGGGGGTTGGCAGCCCCAGCATTTT
CASTLGGWQPQHF
>TRBV29-1|TRBJ2-2|-|-
TGCAGCGCAATTGAGGGACGGAGAGCGAACACCGGGGAGCTGTTTTTT
CSAIEGRRANTGELFF
>TRBV7-6|TRBJ2-3|-|many
TGTGCCAGCAGCTTAGGGCCAGAGACAGATACGCAGTATTTT
CASSLGPETDTQYF
>TRBV7-6|TRBJ2-1|TRBD1|many
TGTGCCAGCAGCTTAGGAGGGGGACAGCCTCTTGAGCAGTTCTTC
CASSLGGGQPLEQFF
>TRBV28|TRBJ1-1|TRBD1|few
TGTGCCAGCAGCCCGGGACAGTCGAACACTGAAGCTTTCTTT
CASSPGQSNTEAFF
>TRBV12-3/TRBV12-4|TRBJ2-5|-|few
TGTGCCAGCAGTTTTACTTCGGGGGAGACCCAGTACTTC
CASSFTSGETQYF
>TRBV29-1|TRBJ1-5|-|-
TGCAGCGTTGTGGCAGGGGAACATAGCAATCAGCCCCAGCATTTT
CSVVAGEHSNQPQHF
>TRBV4-1|TRBJ1-2|-|-
TGCGCCAGCAGCCAAGTATCCGGGAGGGACTATGGCTACACCTTC
CASSQVSGRDYGYTF
>TRBV7-3|TRBJ2-5|-|many
TGTGCCAGCAGCCTCGCCGGGGCCGGGGGAGAGACCCAGTACTTC
CASSLAGAGGETQYF
>TRBV2|TRBJ2-1|-|-
TGTGCCAGCAGTGTTGGGTGGAGTTATGAGCAGTTCTTC
CASSVGWSYEQFF
>TRBV5-1|TRBJ2-1|-|-
TGCGCCAGCAGCTTCAGGACAGTCCGAAGCTCCTACAATGAGCAGTTCTTC
CASSFRTVRSSYNEQFF
>TRBV7-2|TRBJ2-1|TRBD2|many
TGTGCCAGCAGCTTCAGCGGGGGGGACTACAATGAGCAGTTCTTC
CASSFSGGDYNEQFF
>TRBV19|TRBJ2-1|-|-
TGTGCCAGTAGTATAGTTTCGGGGGCCTACAATGAGCAGTTCTTC
CASSIVSGAYNEQFF
>TRBV7-2|TRBJ1-2|TRBD1|many
TGTGCCAGCAGCAAGGGACAGAATGGCTACACCTTC
CASSKGQNGYTF
>TRBV25-1|TRBJ2-2|-|few
TGTGCCAGCAGTGCTGGAGCCACCGGGGGGGAGCTGTTTTTT
CASSAGATGGELFF
>TRBV5-4|TRBJ2-1|-|-
TGTGCCAGCAGCATAGCGGCACATTACAATGAGCAGTTCTTC
CASSIAAHYNEQFF
>TRBV7-2|TRBJ2-4|-|many
TGTGCCAGCAGCTCGGGGGAGGACTTAGCCAAAAACATTCAGTACTTC
CASSSGEDLAKNIQYF
>TRBV2|TRBJ1-1|-|few
TGTGCCAGCAGTGTGACAACAATGAACACTGAAGCTTTCTTT
CASSVTTMNTEAFF
>TRBV5-8|TRBJ2-5|TRBD1|-
TGTGCCAGCAGCCTCGGAGGACAGGGTTTTTGGGAGACCCAGTACTTC
CASSLGGQGFWETQYF
>TRBV2|TRBJ1-5|TRBD1|-
TGTGCCAGCAGTGATAGGGAGGGGGCCGCTCAGCCCCAGCATTTT
CASSDREGAAQPQHF
>TRBV7-9|TRBJ2-1|TRBD1|few
TGTGCCAGCAGCTCAGGGGGAATCTCGTACAATGAGCAGTTCTTC
CASSSGGISYNEQFF
>TRBV10-3|TRBJ2-3|TRBD1|-
TGTGCCATCAGTGAGTCCCGGACAGGGCTCTACACAGATACGCAGTATTTT
CAISESRTGLYTDTQYF
>TRBV7-9|TRBJ2-7|-|many
TGTGCCAGCAGCTTAGATCTGGGTTTCTCTTACGAGCAGTACTTC
CASSLDLGFSYEQYF
>TRBV2|TRBJ2-1|TRBD2|-
TGTGCCAGCAGTGAAGTGGAGCGGGGGGGGGGCGATGAGCAGTTCTTC
CASSEVERGGGDEQFF
>TRBV7-9|TRBJ2-2|-|many
TGTGCCAGCAGTCCTCACGGGGAGAACACCGGGGAGCTGTTTTTT
CASSPHGENTGELFF
>TRBV3-1|TRBJ2-7|-|-
TGTGCCAGCAGCCAAGACTCGGGACTCCTAACCTACGAGCAGTACTTC
CASSQDSGLLTYEQYF
>TRBV29-1|TRBJ2-1|TRBD1|few
TGCAGCGCCCAGGGGTGGGACAGGGGGTACAATGAGCAGTTCTTC
CSAQGWDRGYNEQFF